This T cell receptor beta chain is from a study of T cells after posttransplantation cyclophosphamide. Whole-study results and caveats: Recipient CMV seropositivity and CMV reactivation strongly tracked TRB clonality. Donor-recipient repertoire similarity was low at 1-2 months, rising over year one.

Sequencing used immunoSEQ multiplex PCR; TCRdb keeps in-frame clones, though not all of them. The sample was found to contain tens of thousands of clones, and every one recurs. Germline V gene data show CDR1 as MGHRA and CDR2 as YSYEKL. The junction had 14 bases not matched to a gene; V was cut back by 6 bases and J by 6 bases. The CDR3 runs to 16 residues. This clone was recorded at least ten times. Antigen specificity is unknown. The related graft donor's blood sample was taken on the day of bone marrow donation. The source of this sequence is a woman aged 50 to 60 in good health and a related stem cell transplant donor. The rearrangement links TRBV4-1 to TRBJ2-7; 10 bases map to TRBD1. Sequencing used PBMCs. CDR3 in DNA: TGCGCCAGCAGGCCCTCGTTGGGACAGGGGAACTCCGAGCAGTACTTC. The encoded protein is CASRPSLGQGNSEQYF.